This T cell receptor beta chain derives from a study of shared clonotypes between healthy human individuals. Study results and limitations: The naive CD4 repertoires of a handful of donors were compared, and around 5.1% of clonotypes were shared. Estimated clonotype richness was generally higher in naive than memory subsets.

Deep-level assay runs were performed. The table came from immunoSEQ multiplex PCR; TCRdb's copy has only in-frame clones and leaves some out. Seen here are 2,500,000 or so clones, just over 90% observed once, and the top ten hold over 0.12%. The length of the CDR3 is 16 residues. The germline V and J ends were trimmed by 0 bases and 2 bases, with 14 bases remaining between them. Regarding this clone: Antigen: not known.

What was sequenced was naive CD4+ T cells sorted from blood. As for subset: CD45RA+ positively selected. This chain connects TRBV5-3 to TRBJ2-5; no clear D. TRBV5-3 is an ORF for which the function is uncertain. The source is a man in his late teens or twenties in good health. CDR3 residues: CARSLESWFRQETQYF. The CDR3 DNA is TGTGCCAGAAGCTTGGAGTCGTGGTTTAGACAAGAGACCCAGTACTTC.